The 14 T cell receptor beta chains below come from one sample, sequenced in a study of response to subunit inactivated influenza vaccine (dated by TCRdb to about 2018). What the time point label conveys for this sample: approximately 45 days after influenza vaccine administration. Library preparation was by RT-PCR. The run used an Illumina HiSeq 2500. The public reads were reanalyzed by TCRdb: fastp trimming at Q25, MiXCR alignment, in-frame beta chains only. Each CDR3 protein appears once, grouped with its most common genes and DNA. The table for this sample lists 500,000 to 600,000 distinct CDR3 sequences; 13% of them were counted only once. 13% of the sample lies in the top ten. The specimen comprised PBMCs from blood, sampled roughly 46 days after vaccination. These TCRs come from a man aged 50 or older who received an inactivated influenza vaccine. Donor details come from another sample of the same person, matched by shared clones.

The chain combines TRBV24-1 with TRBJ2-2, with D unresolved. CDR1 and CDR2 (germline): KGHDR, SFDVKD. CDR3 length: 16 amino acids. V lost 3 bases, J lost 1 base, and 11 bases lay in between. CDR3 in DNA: TGTGCCACCAGTGATCCCGACACAAAGAACACCGGGGAGCTGTTTTTT. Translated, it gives CATSDPDTKNTGELFF.

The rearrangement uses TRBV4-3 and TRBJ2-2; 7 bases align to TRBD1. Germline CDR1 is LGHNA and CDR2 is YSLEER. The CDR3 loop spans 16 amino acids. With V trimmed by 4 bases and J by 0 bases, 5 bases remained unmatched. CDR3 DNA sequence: TGCGCCAGCAGCCTGTGGGACAGAGCGAACACCGGGGAGCTGTTTTTT. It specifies CASSLWDRANTGELFF.

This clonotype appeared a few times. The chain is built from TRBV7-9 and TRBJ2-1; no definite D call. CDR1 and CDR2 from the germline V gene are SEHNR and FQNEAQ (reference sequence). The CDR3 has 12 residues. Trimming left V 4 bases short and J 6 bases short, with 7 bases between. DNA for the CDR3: TGTGCCAGCAGCTCCGCACGCAATGAGCAGTTCTTC. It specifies CASSSARNEQFF.

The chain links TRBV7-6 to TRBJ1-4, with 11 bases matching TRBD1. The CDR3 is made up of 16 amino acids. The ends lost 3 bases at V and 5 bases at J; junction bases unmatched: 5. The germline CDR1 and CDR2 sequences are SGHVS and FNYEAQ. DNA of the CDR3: TGTGCCAGCAGCTTGACGGGACAGGGGGTGAATGAAAAACTGTTTTTT. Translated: CASSLTGQGVNEKLFF.

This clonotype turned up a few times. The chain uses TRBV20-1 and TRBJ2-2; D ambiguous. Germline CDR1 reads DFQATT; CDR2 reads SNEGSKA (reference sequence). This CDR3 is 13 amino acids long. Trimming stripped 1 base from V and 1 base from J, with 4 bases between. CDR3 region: CSARGRNTGELFF. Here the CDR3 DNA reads TGCAGTGCTAGAGGCAGGAACACCGGGGAGCTGTTTTTT.

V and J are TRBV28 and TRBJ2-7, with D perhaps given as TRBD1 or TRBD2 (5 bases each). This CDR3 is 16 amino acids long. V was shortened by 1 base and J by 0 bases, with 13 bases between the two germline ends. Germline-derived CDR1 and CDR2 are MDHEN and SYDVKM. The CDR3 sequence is CASSLSPGLSSYEQYF. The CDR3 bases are TGTGCCAGCAGTTTATCCCCGGGGCTGAGCTCCTACGAGCAGTACTTC. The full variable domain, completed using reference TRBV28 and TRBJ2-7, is DVKVTQSSRYLVKRTGEKVFLECVQDMDHENMFWYRQDPGLGLRLIYFSYDVKMKEKGDIPEGYSVSREKKERFSLILESASTNQTSMYLCASSLSPGLSSYEQYFGPGTRLTVT.

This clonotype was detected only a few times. The CDR3 loop is CAWSVDAGSTDTQYF. The CDR3 DNA is TGTGCCTGGAGTGTAGATGCGGGGAGCACAGATACGCAGTATTTT. This chain joins TRBV30 and TRBJ2-3; perhaps TRBD2 as D (6 bases). The ends were cut back, 0 bases at V and 0 bases at J, with 10 bases in the middle. Germline CDR1 GTSNPN, CDR2 SVGIG (reference sequence). The CDR3 spans 15 residues.

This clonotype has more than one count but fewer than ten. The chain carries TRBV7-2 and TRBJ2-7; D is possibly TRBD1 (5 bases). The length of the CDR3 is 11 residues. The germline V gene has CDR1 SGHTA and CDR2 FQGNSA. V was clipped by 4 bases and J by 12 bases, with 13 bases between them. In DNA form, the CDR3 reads TGTGCCAGCAGCTCAGGGTCTCGAGGGTACTTC. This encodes CASSSGSRGYF.

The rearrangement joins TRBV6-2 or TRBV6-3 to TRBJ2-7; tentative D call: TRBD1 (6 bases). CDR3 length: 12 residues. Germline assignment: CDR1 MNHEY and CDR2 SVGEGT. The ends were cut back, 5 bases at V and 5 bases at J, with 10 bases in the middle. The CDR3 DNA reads TGTGCCAGCAGTACCAGGGGCCACGAGCAGTACTTC. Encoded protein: CASSTRGHEQYF.

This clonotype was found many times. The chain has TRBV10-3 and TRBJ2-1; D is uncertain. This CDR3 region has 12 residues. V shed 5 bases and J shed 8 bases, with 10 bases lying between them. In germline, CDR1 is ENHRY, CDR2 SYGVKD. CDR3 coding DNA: TGTGCCATCAGTCCTTCCGCGGATGAGCAGTTCTTC. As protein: CAISPSADEQFF.

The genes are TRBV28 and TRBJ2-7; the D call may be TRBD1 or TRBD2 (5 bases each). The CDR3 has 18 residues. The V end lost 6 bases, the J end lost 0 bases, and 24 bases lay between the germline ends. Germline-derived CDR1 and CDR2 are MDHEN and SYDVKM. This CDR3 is CASSPTPWGTTISYEQYF. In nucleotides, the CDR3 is TGTGCCAGCAGCCCAACGCCATGGGGGACCACCATCTCCTACGAGCAGTACTTC. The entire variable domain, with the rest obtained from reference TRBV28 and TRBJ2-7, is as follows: DVKVTQSSRYLVKRTGEKVFLECVQDMDHENMFWYRQDPGLGLRLIYFSYDVKMKEKGDIPEGYSVSREKKERFSLILESASTNQTSMYLCASSPTPWGTTISYEQYFGPGTRLTVT.

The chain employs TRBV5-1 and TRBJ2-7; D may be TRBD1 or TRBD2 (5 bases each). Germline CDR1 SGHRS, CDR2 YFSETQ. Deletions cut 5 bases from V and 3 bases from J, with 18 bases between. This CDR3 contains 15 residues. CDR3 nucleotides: TGCGCCAGCAGAGACCGGGACGGTATCTTCTACGAGCAGTACTTC. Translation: CASRDRDGIFYEQYF.

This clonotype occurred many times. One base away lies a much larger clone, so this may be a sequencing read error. The chain's CDR3 is CCARDSLLGRGNEQYF. As DNA, the CDR3 is TGCTGTGCTAGAGATTCTCTACTCGGGAGAGGCAACGAGCAGTACTTC. The V gene is TRBV20-1, the J gene TRBJ2-7; possible D gene TRBD2, 6 bases. From germline, CDR1 is DFQATT and CDR2 SNEGSKA (reference sequence). The CDR3 has 16 amino acids.

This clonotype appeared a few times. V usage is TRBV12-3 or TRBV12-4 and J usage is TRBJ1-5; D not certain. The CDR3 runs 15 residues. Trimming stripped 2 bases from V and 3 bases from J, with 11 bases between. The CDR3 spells CASSLHLYSNQPQHF. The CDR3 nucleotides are TGTGCCAGCAGTTTACACCTCTACTCCAATCAGCCCCAGCATTTT.